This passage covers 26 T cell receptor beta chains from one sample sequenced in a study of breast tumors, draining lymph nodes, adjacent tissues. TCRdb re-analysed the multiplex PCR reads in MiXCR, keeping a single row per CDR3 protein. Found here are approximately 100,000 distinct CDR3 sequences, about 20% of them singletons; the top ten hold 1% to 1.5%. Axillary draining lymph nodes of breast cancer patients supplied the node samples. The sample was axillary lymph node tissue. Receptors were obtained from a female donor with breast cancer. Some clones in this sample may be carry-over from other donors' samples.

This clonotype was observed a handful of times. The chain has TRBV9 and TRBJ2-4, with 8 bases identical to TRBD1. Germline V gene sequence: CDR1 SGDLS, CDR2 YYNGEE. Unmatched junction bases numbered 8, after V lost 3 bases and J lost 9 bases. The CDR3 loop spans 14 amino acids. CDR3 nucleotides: TGTGCCAGCAGCGCCGGACAGGGTTTTAGCATTCAGTACTTC. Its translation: CASSAGQGFSIQYF.

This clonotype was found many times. CDR3 region: CAISPSEGRETQYF. The CDR3 bases are TGTGCCATCAGTCCCTCCGAGGGGAGGGAGACCCAGTACTTC. This rearrangement joins TRBV10-3 to TRBJ2-5; a possible D gene is TRBD2 (6 bases). The germline V and J ends were trimmed by 5 bases and 5 bases, with 15 bases remaining between them. The CDR3 length is 14 residues. CDR1 and CDR2 from the germline V gene are ENHRY and SYGVKD.

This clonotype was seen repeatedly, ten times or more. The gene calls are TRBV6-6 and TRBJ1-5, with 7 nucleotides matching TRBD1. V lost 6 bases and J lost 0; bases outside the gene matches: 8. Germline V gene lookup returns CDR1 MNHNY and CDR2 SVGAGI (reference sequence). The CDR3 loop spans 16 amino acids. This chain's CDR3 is CASSDRQGDSNQPQHF. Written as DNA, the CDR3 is TGTGCCAGCAGCGATCGACAGGGTGATAGCAATCAGCCCCAGCATTTT.

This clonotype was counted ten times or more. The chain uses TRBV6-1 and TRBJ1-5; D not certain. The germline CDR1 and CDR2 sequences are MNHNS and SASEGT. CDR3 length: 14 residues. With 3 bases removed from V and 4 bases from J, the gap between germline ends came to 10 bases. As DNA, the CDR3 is TGTGCCAGCAGTGAGGGAAGTTTTAATCAGCCCCAGCATTTT. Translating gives CASSEGSFNQPQHF.

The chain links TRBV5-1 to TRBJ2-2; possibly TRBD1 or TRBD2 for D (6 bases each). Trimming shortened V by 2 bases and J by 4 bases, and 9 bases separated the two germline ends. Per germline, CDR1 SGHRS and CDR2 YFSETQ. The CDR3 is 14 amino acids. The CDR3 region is CASSFGGRTGELFF. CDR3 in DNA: TGCGCCAGCAGCTTTGGGGGGCGCACCGGGGAGCTGTTTTTT.

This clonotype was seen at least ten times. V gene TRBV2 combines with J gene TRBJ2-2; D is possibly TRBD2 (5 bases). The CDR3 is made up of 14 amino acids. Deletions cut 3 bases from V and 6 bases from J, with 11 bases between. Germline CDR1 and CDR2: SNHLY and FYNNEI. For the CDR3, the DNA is TGTGCCAGCAGTGAGGCTGGGCGGGCCGGGGAGCTGTTTTTT. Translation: CASSEAGRAGELFF.

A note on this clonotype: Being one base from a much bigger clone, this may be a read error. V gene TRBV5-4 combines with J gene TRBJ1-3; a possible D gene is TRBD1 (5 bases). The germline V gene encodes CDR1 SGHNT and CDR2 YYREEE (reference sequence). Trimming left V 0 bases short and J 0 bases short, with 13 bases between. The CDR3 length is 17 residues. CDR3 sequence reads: CASSLAGGFCSGNTIYF. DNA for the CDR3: TGTGCCAGCAGCTTGGCTGGGGGATTTTGCTCTGGAAACACCATATATTTT.

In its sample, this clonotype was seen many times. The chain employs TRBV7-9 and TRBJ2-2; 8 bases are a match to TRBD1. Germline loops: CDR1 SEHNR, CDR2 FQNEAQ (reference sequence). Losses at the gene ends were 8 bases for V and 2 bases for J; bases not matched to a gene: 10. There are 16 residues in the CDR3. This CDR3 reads CASEGRGQGNTGELFF. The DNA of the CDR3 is TGTGCCAGCGAGGGCAGAGGACAGGGAAACACCGGGGAGCTGTTTTTT. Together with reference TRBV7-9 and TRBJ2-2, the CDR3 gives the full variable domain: DTGVSQNPRHKITKRGQNVTFRCDPISEHNRLYWYRQTLGQGPEFLTYFQNEAQLEKSRLLSDRFSAERPKGSFSTLEIQRTEQGDSAMYLCASEGRGQGNTGELFFGEGSRLTVL.

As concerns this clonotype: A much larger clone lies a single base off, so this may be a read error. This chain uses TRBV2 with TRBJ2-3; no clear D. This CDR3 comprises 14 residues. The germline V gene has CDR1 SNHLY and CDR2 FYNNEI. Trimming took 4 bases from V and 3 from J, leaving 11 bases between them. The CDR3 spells CASSGMGQTDTQYF. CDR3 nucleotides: TGTGCCAGCAGTGGAATGGGCCAGACAGATACGCAGTATTTT.

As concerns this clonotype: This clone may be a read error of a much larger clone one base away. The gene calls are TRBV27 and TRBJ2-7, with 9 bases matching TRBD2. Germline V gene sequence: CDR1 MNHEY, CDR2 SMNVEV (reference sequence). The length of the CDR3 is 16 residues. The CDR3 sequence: CASRISAVAGAYERYF. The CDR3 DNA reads TGTGCCAGCAGAATCTCTGCGGTAGCGGGGGCCTACGAGCGGTACTTC.

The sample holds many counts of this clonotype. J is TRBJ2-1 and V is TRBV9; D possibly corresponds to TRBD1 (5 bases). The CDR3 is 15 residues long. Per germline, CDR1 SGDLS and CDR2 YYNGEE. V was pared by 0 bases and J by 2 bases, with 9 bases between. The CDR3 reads CASSVDQGPYNEQFF. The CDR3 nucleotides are TGTGCCAGCAGCGTAGATCAGGGTCCCTACAATGAGCAGTTCTTC. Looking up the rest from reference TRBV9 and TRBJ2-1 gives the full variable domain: DSGVTQTPKHLITATGQRVTLRCSPRSGDLSVYWYQQSLDQGLQFLIQYYNGEERAKGNILERFSAQQFPDLHSELNLSSLELGDSALYFCASSVDQGPYNEQFFGPGTRLTVL.

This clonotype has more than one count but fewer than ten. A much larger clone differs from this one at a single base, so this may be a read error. The chain's CDR3 is CACRSTGQGYNEQFF. The CDR3, as DNA: TGTGCCTGTAGAAGCACGGGACAGGGTTACAATGAGCAGTTCTTC. The rearrangement joins TRBV19 to TRBJ2-1, with 9 bases aligning to TRBD1. CDR3 length equals 15 residues. Germline-derived CDR1 and CDR2 are LNHDA and SQIVND (reference sequence).

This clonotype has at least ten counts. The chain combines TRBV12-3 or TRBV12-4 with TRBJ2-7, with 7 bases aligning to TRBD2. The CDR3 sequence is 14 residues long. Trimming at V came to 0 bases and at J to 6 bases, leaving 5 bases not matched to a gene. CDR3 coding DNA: TGTGCCAGCAGTTTAGCGACTAGCCGGGGCGAGCAGTACTTC. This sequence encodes CASSLATSRGEQYF.

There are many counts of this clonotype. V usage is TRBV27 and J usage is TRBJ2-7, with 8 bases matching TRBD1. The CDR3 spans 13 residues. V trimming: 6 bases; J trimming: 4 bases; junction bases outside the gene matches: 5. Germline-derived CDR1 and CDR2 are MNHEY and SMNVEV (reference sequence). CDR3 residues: CASSSGGRYEQYF. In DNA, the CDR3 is TGTGCCAGCAGCTCAGGGGGCCGGTACGAGCAGTACTTC.

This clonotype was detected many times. The CDR3 nucleotides are TGCAGTGCTCGTAAGGGGGCCTCCTACAATGAGCAGTTCTTC. Its protein is CSARKGASYNEQFF. The chain joins TRBV20-1 to TRBJ2-1, with 7 bases aligning to TRBD1. The CDR3 is 14 residues long. CDR1 and CDR2 (germline): DFQATT, SNEGSKA (reference sequence). Trimming took 5 bases from V and 0 from J; bases not matched to a gene: 4.

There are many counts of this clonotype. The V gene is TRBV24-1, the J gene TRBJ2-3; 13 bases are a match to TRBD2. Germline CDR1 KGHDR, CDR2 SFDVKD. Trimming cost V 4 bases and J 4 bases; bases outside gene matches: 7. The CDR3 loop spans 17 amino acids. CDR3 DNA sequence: TGTGCCACCAGTGACAAACTAGCGGGAGGGCGACCAGATACGCAGTATTTT. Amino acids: CATSDKLAGGRPDTQYF.

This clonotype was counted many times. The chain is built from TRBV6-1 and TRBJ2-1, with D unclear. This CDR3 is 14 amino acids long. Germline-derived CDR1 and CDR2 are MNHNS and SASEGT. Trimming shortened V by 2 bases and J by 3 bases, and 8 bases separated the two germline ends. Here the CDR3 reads CASSESVVYNEQFF. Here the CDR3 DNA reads TGTGCCAGCAGTGAATCAGTGGTCTACAATGAGCAGTTCTTC.

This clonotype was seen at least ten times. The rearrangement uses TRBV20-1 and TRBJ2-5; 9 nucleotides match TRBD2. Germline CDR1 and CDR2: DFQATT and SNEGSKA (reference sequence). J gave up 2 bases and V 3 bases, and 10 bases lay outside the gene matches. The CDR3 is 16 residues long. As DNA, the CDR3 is TGCAGTGCTAGTTCGGTGCGGGGGGGAACTCAAGAGACCCAGTACTTC. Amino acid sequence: CSASSVRGGTQETQYF.

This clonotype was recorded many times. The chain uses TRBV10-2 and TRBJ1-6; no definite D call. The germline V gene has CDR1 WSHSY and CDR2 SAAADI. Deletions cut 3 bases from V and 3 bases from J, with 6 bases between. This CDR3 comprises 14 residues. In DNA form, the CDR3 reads TGCGCCAGCAGTGAACCGGGCTATAATTCACCCCTCCACTTT. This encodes CASSEPGYNSPLHF.

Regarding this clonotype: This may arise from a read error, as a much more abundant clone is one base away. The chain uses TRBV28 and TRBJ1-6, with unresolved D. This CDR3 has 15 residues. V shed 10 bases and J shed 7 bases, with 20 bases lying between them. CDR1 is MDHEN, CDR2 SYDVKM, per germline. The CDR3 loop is CANTLEGGRNSPLHF. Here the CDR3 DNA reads TGTGCCAACACTCTGGAGGGAGGGAGGAATTCACCCCTCCACTTT.

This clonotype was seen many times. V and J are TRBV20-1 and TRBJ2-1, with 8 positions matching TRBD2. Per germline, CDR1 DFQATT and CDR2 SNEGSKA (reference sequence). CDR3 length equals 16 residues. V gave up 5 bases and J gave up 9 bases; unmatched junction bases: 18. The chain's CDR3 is CSAGYSGTRGHGEQFF. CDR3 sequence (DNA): TGCAGTGCTGGGTACTCCGGGACTAGGGGACATGGTGAGCAGTTCTTC.

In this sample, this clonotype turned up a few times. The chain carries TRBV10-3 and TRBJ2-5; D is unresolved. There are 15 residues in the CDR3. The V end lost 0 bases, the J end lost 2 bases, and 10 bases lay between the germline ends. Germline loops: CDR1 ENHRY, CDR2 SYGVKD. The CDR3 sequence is CAISESLGRQETQYF. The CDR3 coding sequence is TGTGCCATCAGTGAGTCGCTTGGTAGGCAAGAGACCCAGTACTTC.

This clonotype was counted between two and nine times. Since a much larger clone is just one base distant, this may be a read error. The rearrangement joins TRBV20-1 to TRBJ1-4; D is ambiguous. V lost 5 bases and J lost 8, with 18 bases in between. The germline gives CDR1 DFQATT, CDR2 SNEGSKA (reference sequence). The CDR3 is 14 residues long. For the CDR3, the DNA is TGCAGTGCTGCCCGGGCCCCACCCTACGAAAAACTGTTTTTT. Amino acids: CSAARAPPYEKLFF.

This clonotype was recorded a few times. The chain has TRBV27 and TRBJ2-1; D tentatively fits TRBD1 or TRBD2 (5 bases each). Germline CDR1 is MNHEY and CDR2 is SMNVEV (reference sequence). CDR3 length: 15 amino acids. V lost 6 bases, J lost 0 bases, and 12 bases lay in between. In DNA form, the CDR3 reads TGTGCCAGCAGCTCGGGACCCAGCTCCTACAATGAGCAGTTCTTC. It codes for CASSSGPSSYNEQFF.

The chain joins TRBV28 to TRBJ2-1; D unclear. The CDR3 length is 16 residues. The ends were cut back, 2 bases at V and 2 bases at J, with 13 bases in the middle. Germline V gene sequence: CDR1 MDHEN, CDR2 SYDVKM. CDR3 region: CASSLRAREPYNEQFF. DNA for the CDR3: TGTGCCAGCAGTTTAAGGGCAAGGGAACCCTACAATGAGCAGTTCTTC.

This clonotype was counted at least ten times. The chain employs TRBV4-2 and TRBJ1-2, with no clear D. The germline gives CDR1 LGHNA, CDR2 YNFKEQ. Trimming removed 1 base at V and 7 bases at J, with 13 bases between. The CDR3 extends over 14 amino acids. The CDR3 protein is CASSQVPFGPGYTF. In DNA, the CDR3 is TGTGCCAGCAGCCAAGTCCCGTTTGGGCCTGGCTACACCTTC.